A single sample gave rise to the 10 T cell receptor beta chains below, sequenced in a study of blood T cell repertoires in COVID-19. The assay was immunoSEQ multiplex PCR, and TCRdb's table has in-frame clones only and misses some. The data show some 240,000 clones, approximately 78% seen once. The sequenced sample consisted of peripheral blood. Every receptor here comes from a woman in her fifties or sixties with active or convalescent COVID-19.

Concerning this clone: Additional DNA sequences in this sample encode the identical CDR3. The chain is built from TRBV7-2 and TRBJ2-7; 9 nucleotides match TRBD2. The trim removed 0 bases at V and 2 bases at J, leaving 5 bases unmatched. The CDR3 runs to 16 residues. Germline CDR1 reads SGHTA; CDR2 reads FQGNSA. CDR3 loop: CASSLAGSGGPYEQYF. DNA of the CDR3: TGTGCCAGCAGCTTAGCGGGTAGCGGGGGACCCTACGAGCAGTACTTC.

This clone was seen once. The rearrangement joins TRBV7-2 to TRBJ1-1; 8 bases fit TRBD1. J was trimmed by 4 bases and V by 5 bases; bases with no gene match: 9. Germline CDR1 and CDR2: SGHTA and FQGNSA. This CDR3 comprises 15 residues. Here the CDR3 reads CASSPPGTGITEAFF. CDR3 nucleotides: TGTGCCAGCAGCCCACCCGGGACAGGAATCACTGAAGCTTTCTTT.

The CDR3 DNA is TGTGCCAGCAGCTACGGACAGGGGAGCGGCGAGACCCAGTACTTC. This sequence encodes CASSYGQGSGETQYF. The gene calls are TRBV7-2 and TRBJ2-5; TRBD1 matches at 9 bases. The CDR3 extends over 15 amino acids. Germline V gives CDR1 SGHTA, CDR2 FQGNSA. Trimming cost V 4 bases and J 5 bases; bases outside gene matches: 8.

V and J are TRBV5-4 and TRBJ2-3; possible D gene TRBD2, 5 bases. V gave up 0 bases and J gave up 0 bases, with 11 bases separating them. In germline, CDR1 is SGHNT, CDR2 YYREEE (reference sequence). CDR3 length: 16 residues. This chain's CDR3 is CASSLGGSASTDTQYF. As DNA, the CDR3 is TGTGCCAGCAGCTTGGGAGGTAGCGCAAGCACAGATACGCAGTATTTT. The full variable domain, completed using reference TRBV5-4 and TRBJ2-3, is ETGVTQSPTHLIKTRGQQVTLRCSSQSGHNTVSWYQQALGQGPQFIFQYYREEENGRGNFPPRFSGLQFPNYSSELNVNALELDDSALYLCASSLGGSASTDTQYFGPGTRLTVL.

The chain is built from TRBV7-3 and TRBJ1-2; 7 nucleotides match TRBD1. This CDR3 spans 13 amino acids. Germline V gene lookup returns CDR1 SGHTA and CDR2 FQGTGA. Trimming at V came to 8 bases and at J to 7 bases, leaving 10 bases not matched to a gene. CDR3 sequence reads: CASGERTGGGYTF. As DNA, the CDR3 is TGTGCCAGCGGCGAAAGGACAGGCGGTGGCTACACCTTC. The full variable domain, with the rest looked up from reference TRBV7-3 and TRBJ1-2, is GAGVSQTPSNKVTEKGKYVELRCDPISGHTALYWYRQSLGQGPEFLIYFQGTGAADDSGLPNDRFFAVRPEGSVSTLKIQRTERGDSAVYLCASGERTGGGYTFGSGTRLTVV.

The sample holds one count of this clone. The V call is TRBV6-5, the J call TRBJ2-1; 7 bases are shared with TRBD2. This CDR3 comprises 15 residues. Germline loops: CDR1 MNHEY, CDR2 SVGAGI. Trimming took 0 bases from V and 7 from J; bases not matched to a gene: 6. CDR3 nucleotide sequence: TGTGCCAGCAGTTACTCTCCGACGGGGGGAAATGAGCAGTTCTTC. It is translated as CASSYSPTGGNEQFF.

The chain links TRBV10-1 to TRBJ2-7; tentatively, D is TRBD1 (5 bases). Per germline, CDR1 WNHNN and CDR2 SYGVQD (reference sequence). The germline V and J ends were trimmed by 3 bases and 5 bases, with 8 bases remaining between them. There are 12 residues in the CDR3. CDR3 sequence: CASSDRANEQYF. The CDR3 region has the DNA TGCGCCAGCAGTGACAGGGCCAACGAGCAGTACTTC.

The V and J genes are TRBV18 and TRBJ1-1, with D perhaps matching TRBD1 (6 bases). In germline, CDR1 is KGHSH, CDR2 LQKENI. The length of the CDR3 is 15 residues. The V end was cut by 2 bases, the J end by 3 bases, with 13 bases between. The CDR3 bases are TGTGCCAGCTCACCAGTACAGGGTGGCGACACTGAAGCTTTCTTT. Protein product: CASSPVQGGDTEAFF.

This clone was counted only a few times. For the CDR3, the DNA is TGTGCCAGCAGTGAAGCTCCGTTTGGGAGCTATGGCTACACCTTC. This gives the protein CASSEAPFGSYGYTF. This chain uses TRBV6-1 with TRBJ1-2; no clear D. Trimming stripped 0 bases from V and 4 bases from J, with 12 bases between. The germline gives CDR1 MNHNS, CDR2 SASEGT. The CDR3 length is 15 residues.

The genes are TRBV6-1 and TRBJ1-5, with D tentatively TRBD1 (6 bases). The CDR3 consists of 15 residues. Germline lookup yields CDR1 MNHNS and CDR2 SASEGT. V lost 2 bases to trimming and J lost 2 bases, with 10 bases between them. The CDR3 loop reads CASSEQGLGNQPQHF. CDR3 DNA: TGTGCCAGCAGTGAACAGGGGCTGGGCAATCAGCCCCAGCATTTT.